A selection of T cell receptor beta chains follows, all from one sample in a study of OX40 agonist ivuxolimab in advanced cancers. Generated by immunoSEQ multiplex PCR, the TCRdb table keeps only in-frame clones and is missing some. The repertoire holds approximately 82,000 clones, with roughly 92% as singletons. The material sequenced was CD4+ or CD8+ T cells sorted from blood, taken in a trial of the OX40 agonist ivuxolimab. These receptors were obtained from an adult with an advanced solid tumor such as melanoma, head and neck, liver or kidney cancer. Each CDR3 is given with its conserved first and last residue. The D gene is left open where the match is weak. The size of a clone is reported for some rows only, either as once, few or many, or as a class for expanded clones.

clone_size: -; j_call: TRBJ2-7; d_call: TRBD1; v_call: TRBV5-1; cdr3_aa: CASSRGQDGNEQYF; cdr3_nt: TGCGCCAGCAGCCGAGGACAGGATGGTAACGAGCAGTACTTC
clone_size: -; j_call: TRBJ1-6; d_call: -; v_call: TRBV25-1; cdr3_aa: CASSEYADASPLHF; cdr3_nt: TGTGCCAGCAGTGAATATGCGGACGCTTCACCCCTCCACTTT
clone_size: -; j_call: TRBJ1-2; d_call: -; v_call: TRBV7-9; cdr3_aa: CASRWAIPNYGYTF; cdr3_nt: TGTGCCAGCAGGTGGGCTATTCCTAACTATGGCTACACCTTC
clone_size: -; j_call: TRBJ1-5; d_call: -; v_call: TRBV6-6; cdr3_aa: CASSYSNRDSNQPQHF; cdr3_nt: TGTGCCAGCAGTTACTCGAATCGGGATAGCAATCAGCCCCAGCATTTT
clone_size: -; j_call: TRBJ1-6; d_call: TRBD1; v_call: TRBV5-1; cdr3_aa: CASSLTGSGNSPLHF; cdr3_nt: TGCGCCAGCAGTTTGACAGGGTCGGGCAATTCACCCCTCCACTTT
clone_size: -; j_call: TRBJ1-5; d_call: -; v_call: TRBV7-3; cdr3_aa: CASSRDLNQPQHF; cdr3_nt: TGTGCCAGCAGCCGCGACCTTAATCAGCCCCAGCATTTT
clone_size: -; j_call: TRBJ1-2; d_call: -; v_call: TRBV19; cdr3_aa: CASSSGSGYGYTF; cdr3_nt: TGTGCCAGTAGTTCTGGGTCGGGCTATGGCTACACCTTC
clone_size: -; j_call: TRBJ2-1; d_call: TRBD1; v_call: TRBV7-3; cdr3_aa: CASSITTGIVQFF; cdr3_nt: TGTGCCAGCAGCATAACGACAGGGATTGTGCAGTTCTTC
clone_size: -; j_call: TRBJ2-1; d_call: -; v_call: TRBV11-3; cdr3_aa: CASSHQGSLYNEQFF; cdr3_nt: TGTGCCAGCAGCCATCAGGGGTCTCTATACAATGAGCAGTTCTTC
clone_size: -; j_call: TRBJ2-3; d_call: -; v_call: TRBV9; cdr3_aa: CASSTPPGYTQYF; cdr3_nt: TGTGCCAGCAGCACCCCCCCGGGATACACGCAGTATTTT
clone_size: -; j_call: TRBJ2-6; d_call: -; v_call: TRBV5-4; cdr3_aa: CASRELTSGANVLTF; cdr3_nt: TGTGCCAGCAGGGAACTTACCTCTGGGGCCAACGTCCTGACTTTC
clone_size: -; j_call: TRBJ2-7; d_call: TRBD1; v_call: TRBV5-4; cdr3_aa: CASSFPGTGSYEQYF; cdr3_nt: TGTGCCAGCAGCTTCCCCGGGACAGGTTCCTACGAGCAGTACTTC
clone_size: once; j_call: TRBJ2-2; d_call: TRBD2; v_call: TRBV19; cdr3_aa: CASTYGTSGSHNTGELFF; cdr3_nt: TGTGCCAGTACCTATGGAACTAGCGGGAGTCATAACACCGGGGAGCTGTTTTTT